A selection of T cell receptor beta chains follows, all from one sample in a study of Ad26.COV2.S vaccination and SARS-CoV-2 variants. TCRdb's copy holds only in-frame clones and misses some; the assay was immunoSEQ multiplex PCR. The top ten hold over 2.5% of the sample, which has 500,000 or so clones, 80% to 90% seen once. The sequenced sample was peripheral blood, obtained in a trial of Ad26.COV2.S vaccine versus placebo. The receptors were sampled from a person aged 18-65 years who received the Ad26.COV2.S COVID-19 vaccine or a placebo. Each CDR3 is given with its conserved first and last residue. Fields, in order: clone size, CDR3 length, J gene, D gene, V gene, CDR3 DNA, CDR3 protein. A D gene is named only where the DNA matches it firmly. Size is omitted from some rows. Given values are once, few, many or a class for expanded clones.

>-|14|TRBJ2-7|-|TRBV6-5
TGTGCCAGCACTACGGCTACCGGAACCTACGAGCAGTACTTC
CASTTATGTYEQYF
>-|14|TRBJ1-5|-|TRBV7-9
TGTGCCAGCAGCTTAGCAGGGGGCAATCAGCCCCAGCATTTT
CASSLAGGNQPQHF
>-|15|TRBJ2-7|TRBD1|TRBV5-1
TGCGCCAGCAGCCCCTCGGGGACAGGGGCCTACGAGCAGTACTTC
CASSPSGTGAYEQYF
>-|13|TRBJ2-7|-|TRBV5-5
TGTGCCAGCAGCCTCATGGGATTCTACGAGCAGTACTTC
CASSLMGFYEQYF
>once|13|TRBJ1-1|-|TRBV7-2
TGTGCCAGCAGCCTGGGGGCGTACACTGAAGCTTTCTTT
CASSLGAYTEAFF
>few|18|TRBJ1-5|-|TRBV4-1
TGCGCCAGCAGCCAAGAGGGGTCAGGGACCTACGGCAATCAGCCCCAGCATTTT
CASSQEGSGTYGNQPQHF
>once|15|TRBJ2-3|TRBD2|TRBV7-9
TGTGCCAGCAGACATAGCGGGGGGATCTCAGATACGCAGTATTTT
CASRHSGGISDTQYF
>-|13|TRBJ2-7|-|TRBV2
TGTGCCAGCAGCGAAGACAGGCGCCACGAGCAGTACTTC
CASSEDRRHEQYF
>-|15|TRBJ2-2|-|TRBV5-1
TGCGCCAGCAGCCCGAGGGTTGGAGACACCGGGGAGCTGTTTTTT
CASSPRVGDTGELFF
>-|16|TRBJ2-1|TRBD2|TRBV9
TGTGCCAGCAGCGCCGGGACTAGCGGGAGTAGGGGTGAGCAGTTCTTC
CASSAGTSGSRGEQFF
>-|15|TRBJ1-5|-|TRBV18
TGTGCCAGCTCACCATACAGGGAAACGGAGCAGCCCCAGCATTTT
CASSPYRETEQPQHF
>few|13|TRBJ1-2|-|TRBV12-3/TRBV12-4
TGTGCCAGCAGTTTTTTGGAAAACTATGGCTACACCTTC
CASSFLENYGYTF
>once|15|TRBJ2-2|-|TRBV2
TGTGCCAGCAGTGAACAACTGGGGAACACCGGGGAGCTGTTTTTT
CASSEQLGNTGELFF
>-|13|TRBJ1-2|-|TRBV19
TGTGCCAGTAGTATCCCAAGACTTGATGGCTACACCTTC
CASSIPRLDGYTF
>-|16|TRBJ2-7|-|TRBV11-2
TGTGCCAGCAGCACGGCCCCCAGGGACCCGTCCTACGAGCAGTACTTC
CASSTAPRDPSYEQYF
>-|16|TRBJ2-2|TRBD1|TRBV7-8
TGTGCCAGCAGCCCTCGGGAGGGACAGGGGTCCGGGGAGCTGTTTTTT
CASSPREGQGSGELFF
>-|17|TRBJ2-4|TRBD2|TRBV11-3
TGTGCCAGCAGCCCTGGACTAGCGGGAGAAGCCAAAAACATTCAGTACTTC
CASSPGLAGEAKNIQYF
>-|12|TRBJ1-2|-|TRBV7-9
TGTGCCAGCAGCTTAACGGGCTATGGCTACACCTTC
CASSLTGYGYTF
>-|13|TRBJ1-3|-|TRBV11-3
TGTGCCAGCAGCGTAGAGTGGGCCGGGGCCATATATTTT
CASSVEWAGAIYF
>-|12|TRBJ2-1|-|TRBV6-5
TGTGCCAGCAGTTCCCATTCCAATGAGCAGTTCTTC
CASSSHSNEQFF
>-|13|TRBJ2-3|-|TRBV7-2
TGTGCCAGCAGCTTAGAATTCTCAGATACGCAGTATTTT
CASSLEFSDTQYF
>-|17|TRBJ2-3|TRBD2|TRBV24-1
TGTGCCACCAGTGATGCTCCCACTAGCGGGTTTACAGATACGCAGTATTTT
CATSDAPTSGFTDTQYF
>once|14|TRBJ2-5|TRBD2|TRBV7-9
TGTGCCAGCAGCTCTAGCGGGGGGGAAGAGACCCAGTACTTC
CASSSSGGEETQYF
>-|11|TRBJ2-3|-|TRBV12-5
TGTGCTAGTGGTGGGACAGATACGCAGTATTTT
CASGGTDTQYF
>-|15|TRBJ2-1|-|TRBV11-2
TGTGCCAGCAGTAATACATGGGAAGAGTACAATGAGCAGTTCTTC
CASSNTWEEYNEQFF
>-|15|TRBJ1-3|-|TRBV4-1
TGCGCCAGCAGCCAAGACCCGGGGCCCGGAAACACCATATATTTT
CASSQDPGPGNTIYF
>-|14|TRBJ1-1|-|TRBV11-3
TGTGCCAGCAGCTCGGGGGGCGTCGGCACTGAAGCTTTCTTT
CASSSGGVGTEAFF
>-|14|TRBJ1-1|-|TRBV29-1
TGCAGCGTTGAAGTCCTCGCTGCCGGGACTGAAGCTTTCTTT
CSVEVLAAGTEAFF
>-|14|TRBJ1-2|-|TRBV7-2
TGTGCCAGCAGCCCGGGTGGGGTAGCTGGCGGCTACACCTTC
CASSPGGVAGGYTF
>-|13|TRBJ1-2|-|TRBV19
TGTGCCAGTAGCCGAACAGAAAACTATGGCTACACCTTC
CASSRTENYGYTF
>-|13|TRBJ2-7|TRBD1|TRBV19
TGTGCCAGTAGTGCCGAGACAGGGCGCGAGCAGTACTTC
CASSAETGREQYF
>once|15|TRBJ1-1|-|TRBV5-4
TGTGCCAGCAGCCCCACACAGGGTCTGAACACTGAAGCTTTCTTT
CASSPTQGLNTEAFF
>-|15|TRBJ1-1|-|TRBV9
TGTGCCAGCAGCGTAGGTCCATTGGCGAACACTGAAGCTTTCTTT
CASSVGPLANTEAFF
>-|14|TRBJ1-1|TRBD1|TRBV27
TGTGCCAGCAGAATGGGACAGTTGAACACTGAAGCTTTCTTT
CASRMGQLNTEAFF
>-|14|TRBJ2-1|TRBD2|TRBV6-6
TGTGCCAGCTCCACCAGTCGCGGACTAGCGGAGCAGTTCTTC
CASSTSRGLAEQFF
>-|14|TRBJ2-2|-|TRBV5-1
TGCGCCAGCAGCTTGGGACCGTCGAGGGGGGAGCTGTTTTTT
CASSLGPSRGELFF
>-|11|TRBJ2-1|-|TRBV28
TGTGCCAGCAGTTTACAGAATGAGCAGTTCTTC
CASSLQNEQFF
>-|14|TRBJ1-4|-|TRBV7-9
TGTGCCAGCAGCTTAGGCACGGGTAATGAAAAACTGTTTTTT
CASSLGTGNEKLFF
>-|17|TRBJ2-6|TRBD1|TRBV6-1
TGTGCCAGCAGTGGCCCGGGACAGGGCTTCGGGGCCAACGTCCTGACTTTC
CASSGPGQGFGANVLTF
>-|13|TRBJ1-2|-|TRBV18
TGTGCCAGCTCACCACAGGGGACGGATGGCTACACCTTC
CASSPQGTDGYTF
>-|15|TRBJ1-2|TRBD1|TRBV5-4
TGTGCCAGCAGCTTTGGACGAGGGACAGCCGCTGGCTACACCTTC
CASSFGRGTAAGYTF